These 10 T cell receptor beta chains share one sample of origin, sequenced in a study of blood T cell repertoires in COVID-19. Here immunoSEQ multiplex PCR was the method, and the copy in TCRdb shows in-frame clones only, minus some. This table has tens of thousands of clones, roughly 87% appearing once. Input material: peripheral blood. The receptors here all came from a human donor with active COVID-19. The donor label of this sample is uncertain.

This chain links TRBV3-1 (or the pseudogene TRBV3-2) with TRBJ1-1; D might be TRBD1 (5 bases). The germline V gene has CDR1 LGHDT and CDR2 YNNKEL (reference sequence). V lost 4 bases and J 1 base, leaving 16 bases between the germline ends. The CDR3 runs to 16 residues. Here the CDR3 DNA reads TGTGCCAGCAGCCCGTATGACAGACTTAAGAACACTGAAGCTTTCTTT. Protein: CASSPYDRLKNTEAFF.

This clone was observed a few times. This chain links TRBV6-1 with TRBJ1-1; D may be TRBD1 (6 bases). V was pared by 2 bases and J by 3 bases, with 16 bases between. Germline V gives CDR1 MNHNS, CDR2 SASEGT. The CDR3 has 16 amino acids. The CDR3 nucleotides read TGTGCCAGCAGTGAAAGCGGGACAAAATATTACACTGAAGCTTTCTTT. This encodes CASSESGTKYYTEAFF.

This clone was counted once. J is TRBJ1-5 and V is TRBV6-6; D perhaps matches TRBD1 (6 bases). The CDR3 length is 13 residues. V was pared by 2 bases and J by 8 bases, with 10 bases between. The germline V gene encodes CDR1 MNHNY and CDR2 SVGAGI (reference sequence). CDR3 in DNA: TGTGCCAGCAGTTACGGGGGCATGGAGCCCCAGCATTTT. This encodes CASSYGGMEPQHF.

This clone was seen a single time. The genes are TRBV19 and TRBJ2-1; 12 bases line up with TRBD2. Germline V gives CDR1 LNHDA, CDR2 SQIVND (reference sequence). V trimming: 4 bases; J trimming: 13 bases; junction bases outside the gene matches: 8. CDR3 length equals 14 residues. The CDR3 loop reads CASSTTSGGTVQFF. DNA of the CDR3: TGTGCCAGTAGTACGACTAGCGGGGGAACGGTACAGTTCTTC.

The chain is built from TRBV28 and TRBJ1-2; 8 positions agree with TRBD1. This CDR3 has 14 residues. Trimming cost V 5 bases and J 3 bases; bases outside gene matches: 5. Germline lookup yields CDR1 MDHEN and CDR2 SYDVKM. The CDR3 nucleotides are TGTGCCAGCAGTCTACAGGGGGGCGACTATGGCTACACCTTC. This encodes CASSLQGGDYGYTF.

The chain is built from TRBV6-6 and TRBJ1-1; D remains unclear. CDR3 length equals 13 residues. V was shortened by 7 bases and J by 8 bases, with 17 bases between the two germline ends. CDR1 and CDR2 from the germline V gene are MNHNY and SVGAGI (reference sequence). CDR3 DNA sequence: TGTGCCAGCACCCTTAATCGAGGGCCCGAAGCTTTCTTT. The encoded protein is CASTLNRGPEAFF.

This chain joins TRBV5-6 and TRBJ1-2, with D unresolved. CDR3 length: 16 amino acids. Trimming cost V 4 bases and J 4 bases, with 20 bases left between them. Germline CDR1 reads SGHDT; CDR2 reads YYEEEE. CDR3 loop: CASSRPEGTSIYGYTF. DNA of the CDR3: TGTGCCAGCAGCCGGCCGGAGGGCACGTCAATCTATGGCTACACCTTC.

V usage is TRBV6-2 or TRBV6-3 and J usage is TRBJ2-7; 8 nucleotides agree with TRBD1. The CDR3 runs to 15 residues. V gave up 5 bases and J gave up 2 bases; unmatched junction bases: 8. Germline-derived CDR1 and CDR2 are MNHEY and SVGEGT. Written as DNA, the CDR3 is TGTGCCAGCAGTCCAACCGGGACAGGAGCCTACGAGCAGTACTTC. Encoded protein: CASSPTGTGAYEQYF.

CDR3 amino acids: CASSLFRGPYGYTF. As DNA, the CDR3 is TGTGCCAGCAGCTTGTTCAGGGGCCCCTATGGCTACACCTTC. The chain uses TRBV5-6 and TRBJ1-2; the D gene is possibly TRBD1 (6 bases). Trimming left V 1 base short and J 4 bases short, with 11 bases between. The CDR3 contains 14 residues. Looked up from germline, CDR1 is SGHDT and CDR2 is YYEEEE.

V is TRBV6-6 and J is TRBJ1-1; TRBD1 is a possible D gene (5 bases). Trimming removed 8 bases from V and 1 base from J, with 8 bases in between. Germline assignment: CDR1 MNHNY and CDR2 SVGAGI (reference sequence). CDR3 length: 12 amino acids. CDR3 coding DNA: TGTGCCAGCTCAAGGGGGAACACTGAAGCTTTCTTT. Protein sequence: CASSRGNTEAFF.